A single sample gave rise to the 26 T cell receptor beta chains below, sequenced in a study of OX40 agonist ivuxolimab in advanced cancers. Method: immunoSEQ multiplex PCR; TCRdb's copy keeps in-frame clones and lacks some. The sample includes about 50,000 clones, about 79% of them seen just once. The source material was CD4+ or CD8+ T cells sorted from blood, sampled in a trial of the OX40 agonist ivuxolimab. These receptors all come from an adult with an advanced solid tumor such as melanoma, head and neck, liver or kidney cancer.

This clone has more than one count but fewer than ten. This chain uses TRBV21-1 with TRBJ1-1; the table's D call TRBD1 went unverified against the DNA. TRBV21-1 is shown as a pseudogene. The CDR3 loop spans 14 amino acids. The CDR3 loop reads CASRTGQSITEAFF. Written as DNA, the CDR3 is TGTGCCAGCAGAACGGGACAGTCAATCACTGAAGCTTTCTTT.

This CDR3 reads CASSLQQGNYEQYF. DNA for the CDR3: TGCGCCAGCAGCTTGCAACAGGGGAATTACGAGCAGTACTTC. The chain links TRBV5-1 to TRBJ2-7, with 7 positions matching TRBD1. Trimming at V came to 1 base and at J to 4 bases, leaving 5 bases not matched to a gene. The CDR3 spans 14 residues. CDR1 and CDR2 from the germline V gene are SGHRS and YFSETQ.

The chain uses TRBV10-3 and TRBJ1-1; no reliable D call. Trimming took off 5 bases at V and 2 bases at J, with 12 bases between the two ends. This CDR3 is built from 14 residues. Germline V CDR1 and CDR2: ENHRY, SYGVKD. The CDR3 protein is CAISRATSNTEAFF. CDR3 in DNA: TGTGCCATCAGTAGGGCGACAAGTAACACTGAAGCTTTCTTT.

This chain links TRBV19 with TRBJ1-2, with a possible D match to TRBD1 (5 bases). Germline V CDR1 and CDR2: LNHDA, SQIVND (reference sequence). This CDR3 is 12 amino acids long. Trimming left V 7 bases short and J 8 bases short, with 14 bases between. CDR3 amino acids: CASTHRGDGYTF. The CDR3 nucleotides are TGTGCCAGTACCCATAGAGGGGACGGCTACACCTTC.

J is TRBJ1-1 and V is TRBV28; D not certain. CDR3 size: 14 residues. The V and J ends lost 1 base and 6 bases respectively, with 12 bases between them. CDR1 MDHEN and CDR2 SYDVKM come from the germline V gene. For the CDR3, the DNA is TGTGCCAGCAGTTTATCCGGGGTAAGGGCTGAAGCTTTCTTT. Translated, it gives CASSLSGVRAEAFF.

The chain carries TRBV29-1 and TRBJ1-2; D call uncertain. Looked up from germline, CDR1 is SQVTM and CDR2 is ANQGSEA. V gave up 4 bases and J gave up 4 bases, with 16 bases separating them. The CDR3 is made up of 14 amino acids. The DNA for the CDR3 is TGCAGCGTTGGTCTTAGAGACTACGCCTATGGCTACACCTTC. This sequence encodes CSVGLRDYAYGYTF.

The V call is TRBV2, the J call TRBJ2-1; 14 positions agree with TRBD2. Germline trimming cut 5 bases from V and 8 bases from J; bases unmatched to any gene: 11. The CDR3 length is 17 residues. CDR1 is SNHLY, CDR2 FYNNEI, per germline. The CDR3 protein is CASSRTSGGSPPHEQFF. CDR3 DNA: TGTGCCAGCAGTCGGACTAGCGGGGGGTCCCCTCCCCATGAGCAGTTCTTC.

The CDR3, as DNA: TGTGCCAGCAGCTTTGGTAGGAGAAATTCACCCCTCCACTTT. The encoded protein is CASSFGRRNSPLHF. The genes are TRBV13 and TRBJ1-6; unclear D gene. The CDR3 sequence is 14 residues long. The germline gives CDR1 PRHDT, CDR2 FYEKMQ (reference sequence). V dropped 3 bases and J dropped 7 bases, with 10 bases sitting between them.

CDR3 bases: TGCGCCAGCAGTCGGGGGACGAACACTGAAGCTTTCTTT. Amino acids: CASSRGTNTEAFF. This chain links TRBV10-1 with TRBJ1-1; D might be TRBD1 (5 bases). The V end lost 5 bases, the J end lost 1 base, and 8 bases lay between the germline ends. This CDR3 has 13 amino acids. The germline gives CDR1 WNHNN, CDR2 SYGVQD (reference sequence).

DNA for the CDR3: TGTGCCAGTAGTATAGATAGACAGAGAAGCACAGATACGCAGTATTTT. It specifies CASSIDRQRSTDTQYF. The chain uses TRBV19 and TRBJ2-3, with a tentative D call TRBD1 (5 bases). This CDR3 region has 16 residues. Trimming shortened V by 0 bases and J by 0 bases, and 10 bases separated the two germline ends. Germline values: CDR1 LNHDA, CDR2 SQIVND (reference sequence).

The chain employs TRBV4-2 and TRBJ2-7, with D uncertain. Trimming removed 0 bases from V and 0 bases from J, with 6 bases in between. The CDR3 spans 14 residues. Per the germline V gene, CDR1 is LGHNA and CDR2 is YNFKEQ. CDR3 DNA: TGTGCCAGCAGCCAAGATCCGATCTCCTACGAGCAGTACTTC. Its protein is CASSQDPISYEQYF.

The rearrangement uses TRBV10-3 and TRBJ2-2; 8 bases align to TRBD2. CDR3 length: 13 residues. Germline V lookup: CDR1 ENHRY, CDR2 SYGVKD. V trimming: 10 bases; J trimming: 0 bases; junction bases outside the gene matches: 1. CDR3 loop: CASGGPNTGELFF. The CDR3 DNA reads TGTGCCAGCGGGGGGCCGAACACCGGGGAGCTGTTTTTT.

This clone is categorized as medium-sized (0.01 to 0.1%). The chain carries TRBV5-1 and TRBJ2-7; D might be TRBD2 (6 bases). The CDR3 length is 14 residues. Trimming pared 5 bases from V and 6 bases from J, leaving 18 bases between. Germline CDR1 and CDR2: SGHRS and YFSETQ. CDR3 protein: CASRPRGGAGEQYF. In DNA form, the CDR3 reads TGCGCCAGCAGGCCCCGAGGAGGGGCCGGCGAGCAGTACTTC.

The chain couples TRBV28 to TRBJ1-3; D gene ambiguous. This CDR3 is 16 amino acids long. V shed 6 bases and J shed 0 bases, with 15 bases lying between them. Germline assignment: CDR1 MDHEN and CDR2 SYDVKM. CDR3 sequence (DNA): TGTGCCAGCAGCGCCACAGAGCCGAGCTCTGGAAACACCATATATTTT. It is translated as CASSATEPSSGNTIYF.

The genes are TRBV5-4 and TRBJ2-3, with 8 bases lining up with TRBD1. Trimming at V came to 1 base and at J to 4 bases, leaving 5 bases not matched to a gene. The CDR3 sequence is 15 residues long. The germline gives CDR1 SGHNT, CDR2 YYREEE (reference sequence). In nucleotides, the CDR3 is TGTGCCAGCAGCTTGAGGCAGGGGGCGGCAGATACGCAGTATTTT. It codes for CASSLRQGAADTQYF.

The chain uses TRBV9 and TRBJ2-3; TRBD2 matches at 11 bases. The CDR3 is 16 residues long. The V and J ends lost 0 bases and 8 bases, in that order; junction bases with no gene match: 8. The V gene's germline CDR1 is SGDLS and CDR2 YYNGEE. The CDR3 DNA reads TGTGCCAGCAGCGTAGTCGAACTAGCGGGGGCAGGTACGCAGTATTTT. Its translation: CASSVVELAGAGTQYF.

The CDR3 nucleotides are TGTGCCAGCGGCAACCCGACGACGCAGTATTTT. It translates to CASGNPTTQYF. V and J are TRBV5-4 and TRBJ2-3; D uncertain. Germline V gives CDR1 SGHNT, CDR2 YYREEE (reference sequence). This CDR3 is built from 11 residues. Trimming cost V 7 bases and J 9 bases, with 12 bases left between them.

The chain is built from TRBV23-1 and TRBJ2-7; 7 bases map to TRBD2. TRBV23-1 is an ORF, with its function uncertain. The CDR3 consists of 14 residues. V shed 6 bases and J 3 bases; nucleotides not matched to a gene: 8. The CDR3 DNA sequence: TGCGCCAGCAGAACGGGGGGAGGGAGCTACGAGCAGTACTTC. It specifies CASRTGGGSYEQYF.

The genes are TRBV5-4 and TRBJ1-2; 7 positions agree with TRBD1. With V trimmed by 0 bases and J by 8 bases, 7 bases remained unmatched. Germline V gives CDR1 SGHNT, CDR2 YYREEE (reference sequence). CDR3 length: 14 amino acids. The CDR3 coding sequence is TGTGCCAGCAGCTTGGAAGGGGGCGGAATCGGCTACACCTTC. It specifies CASSLEGGGIGYTF.

This rearrangement joins TRBV30 to TRBJ2-2; possibly TRBD1 or TRBD2 for D (7 bases each). With 1 base removed from V and 5 bases from J, the gap between germline ends came to 17 bases. This CDR3 has 16 residues. Germline V CDR1 and CDR2: GTSNPN, SVGIG (reference sequence). CDR3 sequence reads: CAWSGAGRGLTGELFF. The CDR3 DNA reads TGTGCCTGGAGTGGCGCAGGGAGGGGGCTTACCGGGGAGCTGTTTTTT. The full variable domain, with the rest looked up from reference TRBV30 and TRBJ2-2, is SQTIHQWPATLVQPVGSPLSLECTVEGTSNPNLYWYRQAAGRGLQLLFYSVGIGQISSEVPQNLSASRPQDRQFILSSKKLLLSDSGFYLCAWSGAGRGLTGELFFGEGSRLTVL.

The V call is TRBV30, the J call TRBJ2-7; 10 nucleotides agree with TRBD1. Germline-derived CDR1 and CDR2 are GTSNPN and SVGIG (reference sequence). V lost 0 bases, J lost 9 bases, and 5 bases stayed unmatched. This CDR3 spans 13 amino acids. The CDR3 here is CAWSVGTGEVQYF. As DNA, the CDR3 is TGTGCCTGGAGTGTAGGGACAGGGGAAGTGCAGTACTTC.

V usage is TRBV18 and J usage is TRBJ2-1; no definite D call. V gave up 4 bases and J gave up 8 bases, with 12 bases separating them. The CDR3 has 13 residues. Germline CDR1 KGHSH, CDR2 LQKENI. This CDR3 is CASSRDTTDEQFF. In DNA form, the CDR3 reads TGTGCCAGCTCACGGGATACCACAGATGAGCAGTTCTTC.

The chain recombines TRBV6-1 with TRBJ2-2; D is unresolved. The CDR3 runs to 13 residues. The V end was cut by 11 bases, the J end by 0 bases, with 10 bases between. The germline V gene has CDR1 MNHNS and CDR2 SASEGT. DNA for the CDR3: TGTGCCCTGGGGTTAGCGAACACCGGGGAGCTGTTTTTT. The encoded protein is CALGLANTGELFF.

This clone was detected once. This chain uses TRBV7-2 with TRBJ1-6; the D gene is possibly TRBD1 (6 bases). V was pared by 0 bases and J by 7 bases, with 13 bases between. The CDR3 has 16 residues. Germline values: CDR1 SGHTA, CDR2 FQGNSA. CDR3 sequence reads: CASSLAGVRGNSPLHF. The CDR3, as DNA: TGTGCCAGCAGCTTAGCGGGGGTCAGGGGCAATTCACCCCTCCACTTT. The full variable domain, in which reference TRBV7-2 and TRBJ1-6 provide the parts outside the CDR3, is GAGVSQSPSNKVTEKGKDVELRCDPISGHTALYWYRQSLGQGLEFLIYFQGNSAPDKSGLPSDRFSAERTGGSVSTLTIQRTQQEDSAVYLCASSLAGVRGNSPLHFGNGTRLTVT.

The chain couples TRBV6-5 to TRBJ2-7; D gene ambiguous. The germline V gene has CDR1 MNHEY and CDR2 SVGAGI. The V gene lost 2 bases and the J gene lost 3 bases, with 8 bases spanning the gap. The CDR3 sequence is 13 residues long. The CDR3 here is CASSYPDRYEQYF. Here the CDR3 DNA reads TGTGCCAGCAGTTACCCCGACCGCTACGAGCAGTACTTC.

This clone was seen a handful of times. For the CDR3, the DNA is TGTGCCAGCAGTTACTCGATCCTCCAGCCCCAGCATTTT. Its translation is CASSYSILQPQHF. The chain uses TRBV6-5 and TRBJ1-5; D remains ambiguous. There are 13 residues in the CDR3. The germline gives CDR1 MNHEY, CDR2 SVGAGI. Deletions cut 0 bases from V and 7 bases from J, with 7 bases between.